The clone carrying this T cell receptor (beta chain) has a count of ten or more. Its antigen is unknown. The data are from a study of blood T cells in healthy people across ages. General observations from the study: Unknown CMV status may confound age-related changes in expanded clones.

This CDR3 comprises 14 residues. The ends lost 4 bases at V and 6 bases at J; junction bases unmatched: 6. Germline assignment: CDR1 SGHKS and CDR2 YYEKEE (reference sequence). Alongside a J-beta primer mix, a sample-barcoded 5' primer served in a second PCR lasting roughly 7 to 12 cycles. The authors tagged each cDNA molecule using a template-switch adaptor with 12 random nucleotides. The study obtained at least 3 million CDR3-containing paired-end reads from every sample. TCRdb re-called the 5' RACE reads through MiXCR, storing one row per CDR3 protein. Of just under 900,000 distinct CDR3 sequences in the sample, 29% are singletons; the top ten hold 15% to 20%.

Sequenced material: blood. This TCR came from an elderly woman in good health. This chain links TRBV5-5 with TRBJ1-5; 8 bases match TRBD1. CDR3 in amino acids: CASSVDRAGQPQHF. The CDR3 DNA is TGTGCCAGCAGCGTGGACAGGGCCGGTCAGCCCCAGCATTTT.